This entry concerns a single T cell receptor (beta chain). The antigen remains unidentified. These data come from a study of glioma-infiltrating T cells. Study-level points and caveats: Tissue-blood divergence was below expectation in non-neoplastic patients, above in gliomas. Tissue and blood shared very few CDR3 sequences.

CDR1 SQVTM and CDR2 ANQGSEA come from the germline V gene. The CDR3 runs 16 residues. V was clipped by 4 bases and J by 4 bases, with 23 bases between them. The iRepertoire nested amplicon-rescue multiplex PCR amplified TCR alpha and beta CDR3s from RNA. For one-step reverse transcription and amplification, about 90-400 ng of tissue mRNA or PBMC total RNA was used. One entry per CDR3 protein results from TCRdb running MiXCR on the multiplex PCR reads. The sample includes under 130,000 distinct CDR3 sequences, around 30% of them seen just once. The clonotype comes from a human donor with low-grade glioma or glioblastoma, undergoing nonglioma brain surgery, or in good health (not recorded which). Sequenced material: glioma tissue, nonneoplastic brain tissue, or PBMCs (not recorded which). V usage is TRBV29-1 and J usage is TRBJ2-7, with D possibly matching TRBD2 (5 bases). The DNA of the CDR3 is TGCAGCGTTGTGACTCTGGGTTACCAAACGGGGTACGAGCAGTACTTC. It yields the protein CSVVTLGYQTGYEQYF.